This T cell receptor (beta chain) was sequenced in a study of OX40 agonist ivuxolimab in advanced cancers. Overall study context: The dose-escalation cohort was about 80% male, with a mean age of 60 years, ranging roughly 23 to 79. Regarding the study as a whole: Nonresponders, in some cases, also had low normalized T-cell clonal expansion.

This CDR3 comprises 15 residues. The germline V and J ends were trimmed by 7 bases and 0 bases, with 13 bases remaining between them. Germline CDR1 and CDR2: MNHNY and SVGAGI (reference sequence). With respect to this clone: The target antigen is unknown.

The sampling schedule covered blood at baseline, cycle 4 day 1, and cycle 7 day 1. Some clones are missing from TCRdb's copy, which holds only in-frame ones; the method was immunoSEQ multiplex PCR. The data contain more than 40,000 clones, about 90% of them seen just once; the ten biggest clones take up roughly 54%. This chain links TRBV6-6 with TRBJ1-3; no firm D call. The TCR originated in an adult with an advanced solid tumor such as melanoma, head and neck, liver or kidney cancer. The sample in question was CD4+ or CD8+ T cells sorted from blood, obtained in a trial of the OX40 agonist ivuxolimab. In DNA, the CDR3 is TGTGCCAGCACCCCCGGGAAAACCTCTGGAAACACCATATATTTT. Residues: CASTPGKTSGNTIYF.